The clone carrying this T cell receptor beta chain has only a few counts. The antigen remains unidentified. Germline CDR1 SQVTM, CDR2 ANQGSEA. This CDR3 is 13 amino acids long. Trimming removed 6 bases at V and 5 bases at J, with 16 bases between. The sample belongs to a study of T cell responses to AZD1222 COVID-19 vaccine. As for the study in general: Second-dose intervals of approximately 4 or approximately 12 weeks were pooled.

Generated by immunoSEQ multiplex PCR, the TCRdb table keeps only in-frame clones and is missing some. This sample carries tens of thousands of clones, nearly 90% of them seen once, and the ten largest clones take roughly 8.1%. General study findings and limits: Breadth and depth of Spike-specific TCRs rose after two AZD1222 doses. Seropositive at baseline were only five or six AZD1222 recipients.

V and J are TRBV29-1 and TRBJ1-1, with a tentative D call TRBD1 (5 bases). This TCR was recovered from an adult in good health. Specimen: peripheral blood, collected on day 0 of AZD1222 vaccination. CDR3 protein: CSVAQAEGTEAFF. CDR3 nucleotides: TGCAGCGTCGCACAGGCAGAAGGGACTGAAGCTTTCTTT.